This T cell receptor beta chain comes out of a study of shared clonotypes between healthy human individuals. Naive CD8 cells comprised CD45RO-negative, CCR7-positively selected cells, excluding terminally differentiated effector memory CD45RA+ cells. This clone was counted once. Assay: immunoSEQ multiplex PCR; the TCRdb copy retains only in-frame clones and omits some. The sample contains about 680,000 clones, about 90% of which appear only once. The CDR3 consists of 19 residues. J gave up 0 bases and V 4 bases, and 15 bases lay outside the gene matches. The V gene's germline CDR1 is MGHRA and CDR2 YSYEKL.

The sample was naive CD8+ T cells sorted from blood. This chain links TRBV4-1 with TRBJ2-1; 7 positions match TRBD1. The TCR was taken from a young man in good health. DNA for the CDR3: TGCGCCAGCAGCCTTAGGGACAGCAAAACGTTAAGCTCCTACAATGAGCAGTTCTTC. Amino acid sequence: CASSLRDSKTLSSYNEQFF.